The present T cell receptor beta chain was sequenced within a study of T cells in Graves' hyperthyroidism and ophthalmopathy. This clonotype has at least ten counts. From germline, CDR1 is MNHEY and CDR2 SVGAGI. Trimming shortened V by 0 bases and J by 6 bases, and 15 bases separated the two germline ends. The CDR3 has 15 amino acids. Researchers took RNA transcripts and amplified the TCR beta CDR3 regions from them. Initially, a first-round RT-PCR of the TCR CDR3 employed the HTBI primer set. TCRdb re-derived calls from the multiplex PCR reads in MiXCR, one entry per CDR3 protein. Of approximately 400,000 distinct CDR3 sequences listed, roughly 14% are singletons.

The receptor comes from a woman aged 60-75 years with Graves' hyperthyroidism. This chain uses TRBV6-5 with TRBJ2-7; D uncertain. The sequenced material came from blood. CDR3 amino acids: CASSYSNGLPGEQYF. CDR3 nucleotides: TGTGCCAGCAGTTACTCGAACGGGCTACCGGGCGAGCAGTACTTC.